Below are 30 T cell receptor beta chains sequenced from a single sample in a study of CD8 T cells in ankylosing spondylitis (dated by TCRdb to 2015 to 2018). Findings and caveats that apply to the study as a whole: Blood from ankylosing spondylitis patients appeared to be characterized by a TCR beta motif composed of eight or nine highly homologous amino acid variants.

Receptors were amplified or captured by 5' RACE. Sequencing took place on an Illumina HiSeq 2500. The public reads were quality trimmed at Q25 with fastp and then assembled into clones with MiXCR by TCRdb, keeping productive beta chains. For every CDR3 protein sequence, its rows merge into one entry that carries the most common genes and DNA. Present in this sample are fewer than 450,000 distinct CDR3 sequences, roughly 15% of which were seen just once. The ten largest make up 0.95% to 1.1% of the sample. No antigen has been identified for these receptors. Sequencing used blood, either unsorted or a sorted T cell fraction (not recorded which). These receptors came from a male donor with ankylosing spondylitis.

V gene TRBV20-1 combines with J gene TRBJ2-5, with unresolved D. The V gene's germline CDR1 is DFQATT and CDR2 SNEGSKA (reference sequence). V was cut by 1 base and J by 9 bases, with 12 bases left in between. The CDR3 runs 12 residues. The CDR3 nucleotides are TGCAGTGCTAGAGTTACCTCTGGGGCCCAGTACTTC. Translation: CSARVTSGAQYF.

This clonotype was observed a handful of times. This chain joins TRBV15 and TRBJ2-3; D might be TRBD2 (6 bases). The CDR3 is made up of 14 amino acids. Trimming removed 2 bases from V and 4 bases from J, with 10 bases in between. Germline V lookup: CDR1 LNHNV, CDR2 YYDKDF (reference sequence). The CDR3 DNA sequence: TGTGCCACCAGCAGATCCGGGAGATCAGATACGCAGTATTTT. Protein product: CATSRSGRSDTQYF.

The V and J genes are TRBV29-1 and TRBJ2-5; 9 nucleotides line up with TRBD2. The CDR3 is 15 amino acids. Unmatched junction bases numbered 7, after V lost 2 bases and J lost 3 bases. Per the germline V gene, CDR1 is SQVTM and CDR2 is ANQGSEA. CDR3 DNA: TGCAGCGTTGAAAACCTAGCGGGGCACAAAGAGACCCAGTACTTC. As protein: CSVENLAGHKETQYF.

The table lists this clonotype with many counts. The rearrangement joins TRBV27 to TRBJ1-5; 9 nucleotides align to TRBD1. Germline CDR1 is MNHEY and CDR2 is SMNVEV (reference sequence). The CDR3 totals 14 residues. After removal of 3 bases from V and 6 bases from J, the junction contained 3 bases not matched to a gene. DNA of the CDR3: TGTGCCAGCAGTTTGGGACAGGGACCTCAGCCCCAGCATTTT. It codes for CASSLGQGPQPQHF.

In DNA form, the CDR3 reads TGCAGTGCTAGTATGCAGCAAGCTTATGGCTACACCTTC. Residues: CSASMQQAYGYTF. The chain has TRBV20-1 and TRBJ1-2; D not certain. The CDR3 loop spans 13 amino acids. Germline loops: CDR1 DFQATT, CDR2 SNEGSKA (reference sequence). The ends were cut back, 3 bases at V and 5 bases at J, with 13 bases in the middle.

This clonotype showed up just a few times. The chain employs TRBV18 and TRBJ2-5; D gene uncertain. The CDR3 loop spans 15 amino acids. CDR1 is KGHSH, CDR2 LQKENI, per germline. Trimming cost V 3 bases and J 2 bases, with 13 bases left between them. The CDR3 region is CASSPSLSGQETQYF. DNA of the CDR3: TGTGCCAGCTCACCTTCTTTATCCGGTCAAGAGACCCAGTACTTC.

The chain employs TRBV12-3 or TRBV12-4 and TRBJ1-2; D is unclear. The CDR3 loop spans 14 amino acids. V dropped 5 bases and J dropped 3 bases, with 13 bases sitting between them. The CDR3 DNA reads as TGTGCCAGCAGTCCCTCTGAGGGATACTATGGCTACACCTTC. Translating it yields CASSPSEGYYGYTF.

As DNA, the CDR3 is TGCAGTCCCGCTGGGGGCGCGGGCACCGGGGAGCTGTTTTTT. Translation gives CSPAGGAGTGELFF. The chain employs TRBV20-1 and TRBJ2-2; tentative D call: TRBD1 (6 bases). Germline CDR1 DFQATT, CDR2 SNEGSKA (reference sequence). This CDR3 spans 14 amino acids. V shed 8 bases and J shed 4 bases, with 17 bases lying between them.

This chain connects TRBV12-3 or TRBV12-4 to TRBJ1-1; D is undetermined. CDR3 size: 13 residues. V dropped 3 bases and J dropped 7 bases, with 12 bases sitting between them. The CDR3 sequence: CASSLSIRLEAFF. DNA of the CDR3: TGTGCCAGCAGTTTGTCCATCAGGCTTGAAGCTTTCTTT.

In the case of this clonotype: At one of its ends the junction is not consistent with the germline gene, which may arise from a read error. The chain carries TRBV7-7 and TRBJ2-3, with 12 bases identical to TRBD2. CDR1 is SSHAT and CDR2 is FNYEAQ in the germline V gene (reference sequence). CDR3 length: 16 amino acids. CDR3 nucleotides: TGTGCTAGCAGCTCACGACTAGCGGGGGAGGGAGATACGCAGTATTTT. Residues: CASSSRLAGEGDTQYF.

This clonotype was seen only a few times. The chain combines TRBV13 with TRBJ1-1, with D hard to call. The germline V gene has CDR1 PRHDT and CDR2 FYEKMQ (reference sequence). CDR3 size: 14 residues. V lost 2 bases, J lost 0 bases, and 7 bases lay in between. The CDR3 sequence is CASSLRALNTEAFF. The CDR3, as DNA: TGTGCCAGCAGCTTACGGGCCCTGAACACTGAAGCTTTCTTT.

The sample holds a few counts of this clonotype. The genes are TRBV4-2 and TRBJ2-3; D unclear. Trimming shortened V by 0 bases and J by 5 bases, and 6 bases separated the two germline ends. The CDR3 totals 13 residues. In germline, CDR1 is LGHNA, CDR2 YNFKEQ. The CDR3, as DNA: TGTGCCAGCAGCCAAGATGCCAAAGATACGCAGTATTTT. Translation gives CASSQDAKDTQYF.

The chain has TRBV29-1 and TRBJ2-7, with D possibly being TRBD1 (5 bases). CDR3 length equals 14 residues. Trimming left V 3 bases short and J 2 bases short, with 14 bases between. Germline CDR1 SQVTM, CDR2 ANQGSEA. Here the CDR3 reads CSVEAGLGTYEQYF. For the CDR3, the DNA is TGCAGCGTTGAGGCAGGGTTGGGGACCTACGAGCAGTACTTC.

The genes are TRBV12-3 or TRBV12-4 and TRBJ1-6; TRBD1 matches at 7 bases. There are 17 residues in the CDR3. J was trimmed by 3 bases and V by 5 bases; bases with no gene match: 10. In nucleotides, the CDR3 is TGTGCCAGCAGTCTGACAGGGAGAGGGAACTATAATTCACCCCTCCACTTT. Encoded protein: CASSLTGRGNYNSPLHF.

V usage is TRBV4-2 and J usage is TRBJ1-1; D possibly corresponds to TRBD1 (6 bases). Germline CDR1 reads LGHNA; CDR2 reads YNFKEQ. The CDR3 has 16 amino acids. The V end lost 5 bases, the J end lost 1 base, and 17 bases lay between the germline ends. CDR3 in amino acids: CASSSLGGPRNTEAFF. The CDR3 region has the DNA TGTGCCAGCAGCTCCTTGGGGGGGCCGAGGAACACTGAAGCTTTCTTT.

This clonotype has more than one count but fewer than ten. The rearrangement links TRBV4-3 to TRBJ2-1; 9 bases line up with TRBD2. V lost 1 base, J lost 7 bases, and 8 bases stayed unmatched. The germline CDR1 and CDR2 sequences are LGHNA and YSLEER. There are 16 residues in the CDR3. In DNA form, the CDR3 reads TGCGCCAGCAGCCAAGTGCGGGGGGGGATGAGGAATGAGCAGTTCTTC. Translating gives CASSQVRGGMRNEQFF.

In its sample, this clonotype was seen a few times. The gene calls are TRBV10-3 and TRBJ2-7; 9 bases are shared with TRBD1. The CDR3 covers 15 residues. The J segment lost 7 bases and the V segment lost 3 bases, leaving 10 bases of the junction unmatched. Germline V gene data show CDR1 as ENHRY and CDR2 as SYGVKD. This CDR3 reads CAISDEGQGLWEQYF. Written as DNA, the CDR3 is TGTGCCATCAGTGACGAGGGACAGGGATTGTGGGAGCAGTACTTC.

This clonotype was found many times. V and J are TRBV29-1 and TRBJ1-1; a weak D match, TRBD1 (5 bases). The ends were cut back, 7 bases at V and 1 base at J, with 10 bases in the middle. The CDR3 is made up of 12 amino acids. Germline V lookup: CDR1 SQVTM, CDR2 ANQGSEA. In nucleotides, the CDR3 is TGCAGCGCAACAGGAAAGAACACTGAAGCTTTCTTT. Protein product: CSATGKNTEAFF.

This clonotype was counted between two and nine times. The chain combines TRBV12-3 or TRBV12-4 with TRBJ1-6, with D unclear. CDR3 length: 14 residues. V was trimmed by 6 bases and J by 10 bases, leaving 16 bases between them. CDR3 nucleotide sequence: TGTGCCAGCAGCACGGACCCCCGCATATCACCCCTCCACTTT. It encodes CASSTDPRISPLHF.

This rearrangement joins TRBV20-1 to TRBJ2-3, with D tentatively TRBD1 or TRBD2 (5 bases each). CDR3 length: 12 residues. The V gene's germline CDR1 is DFQATT and CDR2 SNEGSKA (reference sequence). Trimming left V 1 base short and J 9 bases short, with 11 bases between. The CDR3 DNA reads as TGCAGTGCTAGAGGTGGGGACCGCACGCAGTATTTT. It yields the protein CSARGGDRTQYF.

The V gene is TRBV6-1, the J gene TRBJ1-6, with TRBD1 matching over 8 bases. J gave up 6 bases and V 9 bases, and 16 bases lay outside the gene matches. CDR1 is MNHNS, CDR2 SASEGT, per germline. The CDR3 is 17 amino acids. The CDR3 region has the DNA TGTGCCAGACTCCGGGACAGGACTTCATTTATTAATTCACCCCTCCACTTT. It translates to CARLRDRTSFINSPLHF.

The V gene is TRBV5-6, the J gene TRBJ2-3; TRBD1 agrees at 7 bases. The CDR3 is 15 amino acids. Germline V lookup: CDR1 SGHDT, CDR2 YYEEEE. V lost 3 bases to trimming and J lost 2 bases; unmatched junction nucleotides: 6. The chain's CDR3 is CASSSLGQLTDTQYF. The CDR3 DNA sequence: TGTGCCAGCAGCTCGCTGGGACAGCTCACAGATACGCAGTATTTT.

This clonotype was seen a few times. The V call is TRBV21-1, the J call TRBJ2-5; the table's D gene call, TRBD2, was not cross checked with the DNA. TRBV21-1 is an annotated pseudogene. This CDR3 has 16 residues. The CDR3 region is CASSKEGGEGAETQYF. CDR3 bases: TGTGCCAGCAGCAAAGAAGGAGGGGAGGGAGCAGAGACCCAGTACTTC.

This clonotype was seen ten or more times. The chain links TRBV10-3 to TRBJ2-3, with TRBD1 as a possible D gene (5 bases). The CDR3 extends over 14 amino acids. The germline gives CDR1 ENHRY, CDR2 SYGVKD. V was cut by 2 bases and J by 3 bases, with 9 bases left in between. The CDR3 protein is CAISEPGLTDTQYF. The CDR3, as DNA: TGTGCCATCAGTGAGCCAGGGTTAACAGATACGCAGTATTTT.

This clonotype was found many times. This sequence joins TRBV5-1 and TRBJ2-3; D not certain. From germline, CDR1 is SGHRS and CDR2 YFSETQ. V shed 7 bases and J shed 2 bases, with 11 bases lying between them. The CDR3 has 13 amino acids. The DNA of the CDR3 is TGCGCCAGCGCCCGATCAGACACAGATACGCAGTATTTT. This translates into CASARSDTDTQYF.

CDR3 sequence: CSAVLAGERDTEQFF. The CDR3 nucleotides are TGCAGTGCGGTACTAGCGGGAGAAAGAGACACTGAGCAGTTCTTC. The chain joins TRBV20-1 to TRBJ2-1; 11 bases line up with TRBD2. The germline V gene has CDR1 DFQATT and CDR2 SNEGSKA (reference sequence). The V gene end was trimmed by 6 bases and the J gene end by 9 bases; junction bases not matched to a gene: 13. This CDR3 has 15 amino acids.

The chain joins TRBV6-2 or TRBV6-3 to TRBJ2-7; D unclear. V was clipped by 2 bases and J by 2 bases, with 1 base between them. Germline V lookup: CDR1 MNHEY, CDR2 SVGEGT. CDR3 length: 11 amino acids. The CDR3 here is CASSYTYEQYF. DNA of the CDR3: TGTGCCAGCAGTTACACCTACGAGCAGTACTTC.

Many counts were recorded for this clonotype. The gene calls are TRBV4-2 and TRBJ2-1, with no clear D. The length of the CDR3 is 17 residues. Germline CDR1 LGHNA, CDR2 YNFKEQ. Trimming took 0 bases from V and 2 from J, leaving 14 bases between them. CDR3 DNA sequence: TGTGCCAGCAGCCAAGATAGGTGGGTGGCTACCTACAATGAGCAGTTCTTC. As protein: CASSQDRWVATYNEQFF.

This clonotype was found a few times. V and J are TRBV19 and TRBJ2-3; TRBD2 aligns across 7 bases. Germline V CDR1 and CDR2: LNHDA, SQIVND (reference sequence). The length of the CDR3 is 15 residues. V shed 4 bases and J 3 bases; nucleotides not matched to a gene: 7. The CDR3 DNA is TGTGCCAGTAGTACCTTGCGGGAGCGGACAGATACGCAGTATTTT. Translated, it gives CASSTLRERTDTQYF.

The sample holds a few counts of this clonotype. Written as DNA, the CDR3 is TGTGCCAGCAGTGATCGAGCGGGGAACTCCTACAATGAGCAGTTCTTC. It is translated as CASSDRAGNSYNEQFF. This chain connects TRBV6-1 to TRBJ2-1; 7 bases line up with TRBD2. V shed 3 bases and J 0 bases; nucleotides not matched to a gene: 5. The germline V gene encodes CDR1 MNHNS and CDR2 SASEGT. The CDR3 runs to 16 residues.